The following is a TCR beta chain sequence with its context. The antigen remains unidentified. This specimen belongs to a study of T cells in localized non-small cell lung cancer. Study-wide points: Elevated blood T cell density was associated with longer overall survival. The study found T cell clonality highest in uninvolved adjacent lung, above tumor.

Generated by immunoSEQ multiplex PCR, the TCRdb table keeps only in-frame clones and is missing some. This table has several thousand clones, about 91% appearing once. The CDR3 is made up of 14 amino acids. V lost 1 base and J 6 bases, leaving 13 bases between the germline ends. Germline V gene sequence: CDR1 SEHNR, CDR2 FQNEAQ (reference sequence). The material sequenced was peripheral blood mononuclear cells, taken before any cancer treatment. V and J are TRBV7-9 and TRBJ2-7; D uncertain. This TCR came from a male donor aged 60 or over with stage II lung adenocarcinoma. The CDR3 coding sequence is TGTGCCAGCAGCTTAGGGTGGACCTCGGTCGAGCAGTACTTC. Its translation is CASSLGWTSVEQYF.